The rows below give T cell receptor beta chains drawn from one sample of a study of human T cells and chemical hapten exposure. MiXCR, run by TCRdb on the RACE reads, gives a single entry per CDR3 protein. The sample includes approximately 370,000 distinct CDR3 sequences, around 5.5% of them seen just once. The sample here was whole blood, taken in connection with sensitization to the hapten diphenylcyclopropenone (DPC). Source of these receptors: a woman under 30 with alopecia areata. Some clones in this sample may be carry-over from other donors' samples. Each CDR3 is given with its conserved first and last residue. D genes are given only for firm matches. Some rows mark clone size as missing; the rest say once, few, many or name a class of expanded clone.

v_call	clone_size	d_call	j_call	cdr3_aa	cdr3_nt
TRBV29-1	-	TRBD1	TRBJ1-1	CSVGQGHTEAFF	TGCAGCGTCGGACAGGGCCACACTGAAGCTTTCTTT
TRBV6-5	many	-	TRBJ2-3	CASSRAGDTDTQYF	TGTGCCAGCAGTCGGGCAGGGGATACAGATACGCAGTATTTT
TRBV9	-	-	TRBJ2-1	CASSVVTGDEQFF	TGTGCCAGCAGCGTAGTCACAGGCGATGAGCAGTTCTTC
TRBV10-3	many	-	TRBJ2-7	CAITPDTEHYEQYF	TGTGCCATCACCCCGGACACAGAACACTACGAGCAGTACTTC
TRBV4-3	-	-	TRBJ2-3	CASSPGGLADTQYF	TGCGCCAGCAGCCCAGGGGGGCTCGCAGATACGCAGTATTTT
TRBV24-1	-	-	TRBJ2-5	CATSDSGGGGQETQYF	TGTGCCACCAGTGATTCCGGTGGTGGGGGACAAGAGACCCAGTACTTC
TRBV28	few	-	TRBJ2-6	CASYSTEGSGANVLTF	TGTGCCAGCTATTCTACGGAGGGCTCTGGGGCCAACGTCCTGACTTTC
TRBV27	many	TRBD1	TRBJ2-5	CASSFSGTGAWGETQYF	TGTGCCAGCAGTTTCTCCGGGACAGGGGCGTGGGGAGAGACCCAGTACTTC
TRBV20-1	few	-	TRBJ1-3	CSARVQGRGRFSGNTIYF	TGCAGTGCTAGAGTTCAGGGGAGAGGCCGGTTCTCTGGAAACACCATATATTTT
TRBV27	-	-	TRBJ2-7	CASSNSTRGAYYEQYF	TGTGCCAGCAGTAATTCTACAAGGGGGGCCTACTACGAGCAGTACTTC
TRBV14	-	TRBD2	TRBJ2-3	CASSSGLAGGRTDTQYF	TGTGCCAGCAGCTCGGGACTAGCGGGGGGGCGCACAGATACGCAGTATTTT
TRBV27	many	TRBD1	TRBJ2-1	CASSLGDRPGEQFF	TGTGCCAGCAGTTTAGGGGACAGACCGGGGGAGCAGTTCTTC
TRBV9	many	-	TRBJ1-2	CASSVQAAANYGYTF	TGTGCCAGCAGCGTACAGGCGGCTGCTAACTATGGCTACACCTTC
TRBV18	-	-	TRBJ2-3	CASSPSRQADTQYF	TGTGCCAGCTCACCAAGTAGACAAGCCGATACGCAGTATTTT
TRBV11-2	few	-	TRBJ1-1	CASSLGRGWTEAFF	TGTGCCAGCAGCTTAGGGAGAGGATGGACTGAAGCTTTCTTT
TRBV7-6	many	TRBD2	TRBJ2-7	CASSPDGGVYEQYF	TGTGCCAGCAGCCCAGACGGGGGGGTCTACGAGCAGTACTTC
TRBV1	-	-	TRBJ1-1	CTKPGQPNTEAFF	TGCACCAAACCGGGACAACCGAACACTGAAGCTTTCTTT
TRBV20-1	many	-	TRBJ1-5	CSASPRSLNQPQHF	TGCAGTGCTAGCCCCCGGAGCCTCAATCAGCCCCAGCATTTT
TRBV29-1	many	TRBD1	TRBJ2-7	CSVEVPGQGAREQYF	TGCAGCGTTGAGGTACCGGGACAGGGGGCGAGGGAGCAGTACTTC
TRBV28	many	-	TRBJ2-4	CASSLTQNIQYF	TGTGCCAGCAGTTTAACACAAAACATTCAGTACTTC
TRBV6-2/TRBV6-3	-	-	TRBJ2-7	CASRTYYEQYF	TGTGCCAGCAGAACGTACTACGAGCAGTACTTC
TRBV18	-	-	TRBJ1-1	CASSPRSGRNTEAFF	TGTGCCAGCTCACCACGCTCTGGCCGGAACACTGAAGCTTTCTTT
TRBV5-5	many	-	TRBJ1-1	CASSLESSVPEAFF	TGTGCCAGCAGCTTGGAGTCATCGGTACCTGAAGCTTTCTTT
TRBV27	few	-	TRBJ2-2	CASTVVQVAGLSGELFF	TGTGCCAGCACCGTCGTACAGGTCGCTGGTTTGTCCGGGGAGCTGTTTTTT
TRBV5-5	-	TRBD1	TRBJ1-4	CASSLEEDREDEKLFF	TGTGCCAGCAGCTTGGAGGAAGACAGGGAGGACGAAAAACTGTTTTTT
TRBV4-3	-	-	TRBJ1-6	CASSQDPGNSPLHF	TGCGCCAGCAGCCAAGACCCAGGGAATTCACCCCTCCACTTT
TRBV4-1	many	-	TRBJ1-1	CASSQELEGRTEAFF	TGCGCCAGCAGCCAAGAATTGGAGGGGAGGACTGAAGCTTTCTTT
TRBV7-2	many	-	TRBJ1-5	CASSFVQGLSQPQHF	TGTGCCAGCAGCTTTGTCCAGGGTTTAAGTCAGCCCCAGCATTTT
TRBV2	many	TRBD2	TRBJ2-3	CASEGLAGGDTQYF	TGTGCCAGCGAGGGACTAGCGGGGGGAGATACGCAGTATTTT
TRBV5-1	few	-	TRBJ1-4	CASSLEGNNEKLFF	TGCGCCAGCAGCTTGGAAGGAAATAATGAAAAACTGTTTTTT
TRBV12-3/TRBV12-4	few	-	TRBJ2-1	CASSFSTGEYNEQFF	TGTGCCAGCAGTTTTAGCACGGGGGAGTACAATGAGCAGTTCTTC
TRBV12-3/TRBV12-4	few	TRBD2	TRBJ2-3	CASTSGHSTDTQYF	TGTGCCAGCACTAGCGGACATAGCACAGATACGCAGTATTTT
TRBV20-1	few	-	TRBJ1-5	CSARLEQGNQPQHF	TGCAGTGCTAGACTTGAACAGGGCAATCAGCCCCAGCATTTT
TRBV7-9	many	-	TRBJ1-1	CASSSGELEAFF	TGTGCCAGCAGCTCCGGGGAGCTAGAAGCTTTCTTT
TRBV2	few	TRBD1	TRBJ2-2	CASSPQGENTGELFF	TGTGCCAGCAGTCCACAGGGGGAGAACACCGGGGAGCTGTTTTTT
TRBV5-1	many	-	TRBJ2-3	CASSVQGGDTQYF	TGCGCCAGCAGCGTACAGGGAGGAGATACGCAGTATTTT
TRBV5-1	few	TRBD2	TRBJ2-7	CASSLLAGGNYEQYF	TGCGCCAGCAGCCTCCTAGCGGGGGGCAACTACGAGCAGTACTTC
TRBV9	many	-	TRBJ2-3	CASSVEIGTSTDTQYF	TGTGCCAGCAGCGTAGAAATAGGGACGAGCACAGATACGCAGTATTTT
TRBV6-5	-	-	TRBJ2-3	CASSGLQGVDTQYF	TGTGCCAGCAGTGGGCTACAGGGAGTAGATACGCAGTATTTT
TRBV4-3	many	TRBD1	TRBJ2-1	CASSQDFGDSSYNEQFF	TGCGCCAGCAGCCAAGACTTCGGGGACAGCTCCTACAATGAGCAGTTCTTC
TRBV20-1	few	-	TRBJ1-2	CSAPRSNYGYTF	TGCAGTGCCCCACGCTCTAACTATGGCTACACCTTC
TRBV27	few	-	TRBJ1-6	CASSRTNYKNSPLHF	TGTGCCAGCAGTCGGACAAACTATAAAAATTCACCCCTCCACTTT